This T cell receptor (beta chain) originates from a study of shared clonotypes between healthy human individuals. Across the study: Researchers assigned three CD4 naive, three CD4 memory, two CD8 naive and one CD8 memory plate to each donor.

A word on this clone: Its cognate antigen is unknown.

V shed 5 bases and J shed 4 bases, with 15 bases lying between them. The CDR3 totals 15 residues. The germline CDR1 and CDR2 sequences are SGHTA and FQGTGA. Findings of the study overall: Across several donors, naive CD4 shared roughly 5.1%, naive CD8 around 4%, memory CD4 about 2.4%, memory CD8 0.35% to 0.5%.

Libraries were prepared by immunoSEQ multiplex PCR; TCRdb keeps only in-frame clonotypes and omits some of them. The sample includes about 800,000 clones, about 96% of them seen just once. As defined, naive CD8 cells were CD45RO-negative and positively selected for CCR7, with terminally differentiated effector memory CD45RA+ cells excluded. This TCR was recovered from a man younger than 45 in good health. The V and J genes are TRBV7-3 and TRBJ2-1; the D is unclear. The sequenced sample was naive CD8+ T cells sorted from blood. CDR3 in amino acids: CASSPTSGPYNEQFF. The CDR3 DNA sequence: TGTGCCAGCAGCCCCACGTCGGGTCCGTACAATGAGCAGTTCTTC.